These 28 T cell receptor beta chains originate from one sample sequenced in a study of blood T cell repertoires in COVID-19. TCRdb keeps only in-frame clones here, not all; method: immunoSEQ multiplex PCR. The table lists 65,000 to 75,000 clones, roughly four fifths of them singletons. The sequenced sample consisted of peripheral blood. These receptors came from a woman of 80 years or more with acute or convalescent COVID-19.

The rearrangement uses TRBV7-3 and TRBJ2-6, with unresolved D. Trimming left V 5 bases short and J 1 base short, with 9 bases between. CDR1 and CDR2 from the germline V gene are SGHTA and FQGTGA. This CDR3 region has 15 residues. The chain's CDR3 is CASSMRMSGANVLTF. The CDR3 DNA reads TGTGCCAGCAGCATGAGGATGTCTGGGGCCAACGTCCTGACTTTC.

This chain connects TRBV18 to TRBJ2-5; D may be TRBD2 (6 bases). V lost 2 bases and J lost 3, with 7 bases in between. The CDR3 sequence is 13 residues long. Germline V gene data show CDR1 as KGHSH and CDR2 as LQKENI. The CDR3 DNA reads as TGTGCCAGCTCACCAGGCGGGGAAGAGACCCAGTACTTC. Protein: CASSPGGEETQYF.

This sequence joins TRBV27 and TRBJ2-7; no firm D call. Germline CDR1 MNHEY, CDR2 SMNVEV (reference sequence). V gave up 2 bases and J gave up 0 bases, with 8 bases separating them. The CDR3 runs 14 residues. This CDR3 is CASSLSRRSYEQYF. CDR3 DNA: TGTGCCAGCAGTTTAAGCCGCCGCTCCTACGAGCAGTACTTC.

The CDR3 DNA reads TGTGCCAGCAGCCAAGAGGACACTGGGAACACTGAAGCTTTCTTT. Amino acids: CASSQEDTGNTEAFF. The rearrangement uses TRBV4-2 and TRBJ1-1; the D gene is possibly TRBD1 (5 bases). Deletions cut 0 bases from V and 1 base from J, with 9 bases between. Germline-derived CDR1 and CDR2 are LGHNA and YNFKEQ. This CDR3 region has 15 residues.

The chain is built from TRBV6-5 and TRBJ2-2; perhaps TRBD1 as D (6 bases). There are 15 residues in the CDR3. CDR1 and CDR2 from the germline V gene are MNHEY and SVGAGI. Deletions cut 7 bases from V and 0 bases from J, with 12 bases between. CDR3 nucleotides: TGTGCCAGCACCATGGACAGTCCGAACACCGGGGAGCTGTTTTTT. Amino acid sequence: CASTMDSPNTGELFF.

The J gene is TRBJ1-2, the V gene TRBV3-1 (or the pseudogene TRBV3-2); tentative D call: TRBD1 (6 bases). This CDR3 is 16 amino acids long. V lost 4 bases to trimming and J lost 4 bases, with 19 bases between them. The germline gives CDR1 LGHDT, CDR2 YNNKEL (reference sequence). CDR3 in DNA: TGTGCCAGCAGCCCTGGGGAGAGGGGGTCGACCTATGGCTACACCTTC. Translated, it gives CASSPGERGSTYGYTF.

This clone was observed a single time. V and J are TRBV19 and TRBJ2-6; 7 bases line up with TRBD1. Germline V lookup: CDR1 LNHDA, CDR2 SQIVND (reference sequence). Trimming at V came to 6 bases and at J to 4 bases, leaving 12 bases not matched to a gene. This CDR3 comprises 17 residues. The CDR3 nucleotides are TGTGCCAGTAGAGCCGGAACAGGGGTATGGGGGGCCAACGTCCTGACTTTC. The encoded protein is CASRAGTGVWGANVLTF.

The chain links TRBV7-8 to TRBJ2-7, with 7 bases identical to TRBD1. The CDR3 spans 17 residues. The germline gives CDR1 SGHVS, CDR2 FQNEAQ. V trimming: 0 bases; J trimming: 1 base; junction bases outside the gene matches: 9. The CDR3 loop reads CASSLAGTTGYSYEQYF. CDR3 in DNA: TGTGCCAGCAGCTTAGCGGGGACGACAGGGTATTCCTACGAGCAGTACTTC.

The V gene is TRBV4-1, the J gene TRBJ1-6, with TRBD1 as a possible D gene (5 bases). The V and J ends lost 4 bases and 11 bases respectively, with 24 bases between them. This CDR3 has 17 residues. CDR1 MGHRA and CDR2 YSYEKL come from the germline V gene. The CDR3 nucleotides read TGCGCCAGCAGCCGGGTGGGGCCCCAGGGTTTAGAAGCACCCCTCCACTTT. It is translated as CASSRVGPQGLEAPLHF.

This clone was seen a handful of times. The chain links TRBV7-8 to TRBJ1-5, with no clear D. V was shortened by 2 bases and J by 0 bases, with 11 bases between the two germline ends. The V gene's germline CDR1 is SGHVS and CDR2 FQNEAQ. This CDR3 has 16 amino acids. The CDR3 DNA is TGTGCCAGCAGCTTAAGTGAGGTCTATAGCAATCAGCCCCAGCATTTT. It translates to CASSLSEVYSNQPQHF. Looking up the rest from reference TRBV7-8 and TRBJ1-5 gives the full variable domain: GAGVSQSPRYKVAKRGQDVALRCDPISGHVSLFWYQQALGQGPEFLTYFQNEAQLDKSGLPSDRFFAERPEGSVSTLKIQRTQQEDSAVYLCASSLSEVYSNQPQHFGDGTRLSIL.

V is TRBV27 and J is TRBJ2-2; no clear D. The CDR3 runs to 13 residues. Trimming took off 2 bases at V and 4 bases at J, with 5 bases between the two ends. Looked up from germline, CDR1 is MNHEY and CDR2 is SMNVEV (reference sequence). This chain's CDR3 is CASSLPGTGELFF. The CDR3 DNA reads TGTGCCAGCAGTTTACCAGGCACCGGGGAGCTGTTTTTT.

The chain uses TRBV2 and TRBJ1-5; TRBD1 matches at 7 bases. Germline V lookup: CDR1 SNHLY, CDR2 FYNNEI. The CDR3 spans 14 residues. The J segment lost 7 bases and the V segment lost 5 bases, leaving 8 bases of the junction unmatched. CDR3 DNA sequence: TGTGCCAGCAGTTTCACCGGGACAGAGCAGCCCCAGCATTTT. Protein sequence: CASSFTGTEQPQHF.

J is TRBJ1-5 and V is TRBV27; D is undetermined. This CDR3 is built from 17 residues. Germline CDR1 MNHEY, CDR2 SMNVEV (reference sequence). V lost 5 bases and J 0 bases, leaving 17 bases between the germline ends. The DNA of the CDR3 is TGTGCCAGCAGTACCACCATGGCCTTATATAGCAATCAGCCCCAGCATTTT. Protein product: CASSTTMALYSNQPQHF.

V usage is TRBV2 and J usage is TRBJ2-3; a possible D gene is TRBD1 (6 bases). The V end was cut by 4 bases, the J end by 5 bases, with 19 bases between. Germline CDR1 reads SNHLY; CDR2 reads FYNNEI. CDR3 length equals 16 residues. The CDR3 DNA follows: TGTGCCAGCAGTGTACAAGGACAGCAGTTGGTAGATACGCAGTATTTT. Its protein product is CASSVQGQQLVDTQYF.

J is TRBJ1-5 and V is TRBV19, with a weak D call TRBD1 (5 bases). The CDR3 has 14 residues. Between the trimmed V and J ends, which lost 6 bases and 4 bases, there was a span of 13 bases. Germline V CDR1 and CDR2: LNHDA, SQIVND (reference sequence). The CDR3 is CASRGLTGNQPQHF. The CDR3 region has the DNA TGTGCCAGTAGGGGACTTACAGGAAATCAGCCCCAGCATTTT.

V is TRBV10-2 and J is TRBJ2-2; 7 bases are a match to TRBD2. Germline assignment: CDR1 WSHSY and CDR2 SAAADI. This CDR3 is built from 16 residues. V trimming: 7 bases; J trimming: 5 bases; junction bases outside the gene matches: 13. CDR3 region: CASNPTFRGDTGELFF. CDR3 in DNA: TGCGCCAGCAACCCGACTTTCCGGGGGGATACCGGGGAGCTGTTTTTT.

The chain employs TRBV5-6 and TRBJ1-2; perhaps TRBD1 as D (5 bases). Germline V gene lookup returns CDR1 SGHDT and CDR2 YYEEEE. The CDR3 spans 16 residues. V was clipped by 3 bases and J by 2 bases, with 17 bases between them. CDR3 nucleotides: TGTGCCAGCAGCTCAACAGGAGACGGATCCAACTATGGCTACACCTTC. It is translated as CASSSTGDGSNYGYTF.

The V call is TRBV20-1, the J call TRBJ2-5, with 7 bases identical to TRBD1. This CDR3 is 16 amino acids long. V was pared by 3 bases and J by 5 bases, with 15 bases of the junction left unmatched. Germline CDR1 DFQATT, CDR2 SNEGSKA (reference sequence). Here the CDR3 reads CSASTPRDSPHETQYF. DNA for the CDR3: TGCAGTGCTAGTACCCCCCGGGACAGCCCTCACGAGACCCAGTACTTC.

Concerning this clone: A read error may account for a junction end that differs from germline. This sequence joins TRBV5-1 and TRBJ1-4; 7 bases align to TRBD1. Germline assignment: CDR1 SGHRS and CDR2 YFSETQ. CDR3 size: 16 residues. In DNA form, the CDR3 reads TGCGCCAGCAGCTTGGAGGCAGGGGGAACTTATGAAAAACTGTTTTTT. Amino acid sequence: CASSLEAGGTYEKLFF.

This chain uses TRBV5-1 with TRBJ2-1; a possible D gene is TRBD2 (6 bases). The CDR3 is 15 amino acids. V lost 0 bases and J lost 7, with 14 bases in between. Germline-derived CDR1 and CDR2 are SGHRS and YFSETQ. CDR3 coding DNA: TGCGCCAGCAGCTTGGCCGGGCGGGGAAATAATGAGCAGTTCTTC. This gives the protein CASSLAGRGNNEQFF.

The CDR3: CASTRGEGVYEQYF. The CDR3 coding sequence is TGCGCCAGCACCCGGGGGGAGGGGGTATACGAGCAGTACTTC. The gene calls are TRBV10-2 and TRBJ2-7; possibly TRBD2 for D (7 bases). The germline CDR1 and CDR2 sequences are WSHSY and SAAADI. V was cut by 7 bases and J by 4 bases, with 17 bases left in between. This CDR3 has 14 amino acids.

Remarks on this clone: The same CDR3 is also encoded by other DNA sequences in this sample. The CDR3, as DNA: TGTGCCAGCAGCCAAGGCGGGACAGGGCTCTACGAGCAGTACTTC. This translates into CASSQGGTGLYEQYF. The chain links TRBV3-1 (or the pseudogene TRBV3-2) to TRBJ2-7; the match to TRBD1 covers 9 bases. This CDR3 has 15 amino acids. Germline V gives CDR1 LGHDT, CDR2 YNNKEL (reference sequence). V lost 1 base to trimming and J lost 3 bases; unmatched junction nucleotides: 4.

The V call is TRBV6-5, the J call TRBJ1-6, with TRBD1 matching over 9 bases. Trimming at V came to 6 bases and at J to 10 bases, leaving 7 bases not matched to a gene. Germline values: CDR1 MNHEY, CDR2 SVGAGI. CDR3 size: 14 residues. The CDR3 nucleotides read TGTGCCAGCAGCCCGACAGGGGGAGAGTCACCCCTCCACTTT. Encoded protein: CASSPTGGESPLHF.

The chain recombines TRBV6-5 with TRBJ2-7; 8 bases agree with TRBD2. CDR1 MNHEY and CDR2 SVGAGI come from the germline V gene. Trimming removed 10 bases from V and 2 bases from J; junction bases left unmatched: 10. CDR3 length: 14 residues. The chain's CDR3 is CAIKAGAPPYEQYF. DNA for the CDR3: TGTGCCATTAAAGCGGGGGCCCCACCCTACGAGCAGTACTTC.

This chain connects TRBV3-1 (or the pseudogene TRBV3-2) to TRBJ1-1, with a possible D match to TRBD1 (5 bases). Looked up from germline, CDR1 is LGHDT and CDR2 is YNNKEL (reference sequence). The CDR3 consists of 12 residues. The germline V and J ends were trimmed by 0 bases and 10 bases, with 9 bases remaining between them. As DNA, the CDR3 is TGTGCCAGCAGCCAAGAACGGAGGGGAGCTTTCTTT. Translation gives CASSQERRGAFF.

CDR3 region: CASSGGQIDYGYTF. The CDR3 nucleotides are TGCGCCAGCAGTGGGGGACAGATAGATTATGGCTACACCTTC. The genes are TRBV10-2 and TRBJ1-2; 7 bases agree with TRBD1. There are 14 residues in the CDR3. With 4 bases clipped from V and 5 bases from J, the junction kept 7 bases outside the gene matches. CDR1 is WSHSY and CDR2 is SAAADI in the germline V gene.

In its sample, this clone was seen once. The chain links TRBV6-5 to TRBJ1-1; D perhaps matches TRBD1 (6 bases). The length of the CDR3 is 14 residues. Germline V CDR1 and CDR2: MNHEY, SVGAGI. The V gene lost 2 bases and the J gene lost 3 bases, with 10 bases spanning the gap. The CDR3 is CASSYRGLDTEAFF. CDR3 nucleotides: TGTGCCAGCAGTTACAGGGGGTTGGACACTGAAGCTTTCTTT.

The chain links TRBV6-1 to TRBJ2-4; TRBD1 might be the D (6 bases). CDR3 length equals 17 residues. CDR1 is MNHNS, CDR2 SASEGT, per germline. The ends were cut back, 1 base at V and 0 bases at J, with 13 bases in the middle. The CDR3 is CASSEGGWGLAKNIQYF. The CDR3 nucleotides are TGTGCCAGCAGTGAAGGTGGTTGGGGGCTAGCCAAAAACATTCAGTACTTC.